This TCR beta chain emerged from a study of blood T cell repertoires in COVID-19. Germline V gene data show CDR1 as SGHTA and CDR2 as FQGNSA. Losses at the gene ends were 3 bases for V and 2 bases for J; bases not matched to a gene: 3. The length of the CDR3 is 15 residues. Repertoires were generated with immunoSEQ multiplex PCR, while TCRdb's copy carries only in-frame clones and drops some. Here the sample spans roughly 67,000 clones, 80% to 95% being singletons. Sequenced: peripheral blood. This chain connects TRBV7-2 to TRBJ2-1, with 8 nucleotides matching TRBD2. The TCR was taken from a man in his sixties or seventies with active COVID-19. The CDR3 sequence: CASSLSGSAYNEQFF. The CDR3 bases are TGTGCCAGCAGCTTGAGCGGGAGCGCCTACAATGAGCAGTTCTTC. Filled out from reference TRBV7-2 and TRBJ2-1, the complete variable domain reads GAGVSQSPSNKVTEKGKDVELRCDPISGHTALYWYRQSLGQGLEFLIYFQGNSAPDKSGLPSDRFSAERTGGSVSTLTIQRTQQEDSAVYLCASSLSGSAYNEQFFGPGTRLTVL.